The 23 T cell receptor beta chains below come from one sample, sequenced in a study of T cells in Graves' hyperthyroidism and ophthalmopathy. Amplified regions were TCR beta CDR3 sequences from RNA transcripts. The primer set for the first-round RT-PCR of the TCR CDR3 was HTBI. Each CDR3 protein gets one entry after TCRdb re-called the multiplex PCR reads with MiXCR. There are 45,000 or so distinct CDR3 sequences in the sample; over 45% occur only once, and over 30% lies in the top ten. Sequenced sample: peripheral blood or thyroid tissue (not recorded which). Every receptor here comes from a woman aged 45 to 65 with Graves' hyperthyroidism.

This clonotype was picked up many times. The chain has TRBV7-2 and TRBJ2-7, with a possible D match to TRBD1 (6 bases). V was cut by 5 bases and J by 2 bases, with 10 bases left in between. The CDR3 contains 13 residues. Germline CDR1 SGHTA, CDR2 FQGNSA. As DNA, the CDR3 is TGTGCCAGCAGCCAGGGGCGGACCTACGAGCAGTACTTC. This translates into CASSQGRTYEQYF.

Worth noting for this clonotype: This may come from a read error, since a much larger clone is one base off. CDR3 residues: CASSLSTGGRGAEQYF. CDR3 sequence (DNA): TGTGCCAGCAGTTTATCGACTGGCGGGAGAGGGGCCGAGCAGTACTTC. This chain connects TRBV27 to TRBJ2-7, with 7 nucleotides matching TRBD2. The CDR3 has 16 residues. Germline CDR1 is MNHEY and CDR2 is SMNVEV (reference sequence). V shed 0 bases and J 6 bases; nucleotides not matched to a gene: 11.

The CDR3 spells CASSLDGYTF. The CDR3 nucleotides are TGTGCCAGCAGCTTGGATGGCTACACCTTC. The chain carries TRBV7-2 and TRBJ1-2; unclear D gene. V lost 3 bases and J 6 bases, leaving 2 bases between the germline ends. Germline values: CDR1 SGHTA, CDR2 FQGNSA. The CDR3 contains 10 residues.

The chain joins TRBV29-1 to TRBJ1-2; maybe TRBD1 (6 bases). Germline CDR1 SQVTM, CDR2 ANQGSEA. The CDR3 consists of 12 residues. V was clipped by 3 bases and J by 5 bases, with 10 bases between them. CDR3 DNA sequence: TGCAGCGTTGAGGTACAGGGATATGGCTACACCTTC. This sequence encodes CSVEVQGYGYTF. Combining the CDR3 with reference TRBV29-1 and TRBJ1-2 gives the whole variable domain SAVISQKPSRDICQRGTSLTIQCQVDSQVTMMFWYRQQPGQSLTLIATANQGSEATYESGFVIDKFPISRPNLTFSTLTVSNMSPEDSSIYLCSVEVQGYGYTFGSGTRLTVV.

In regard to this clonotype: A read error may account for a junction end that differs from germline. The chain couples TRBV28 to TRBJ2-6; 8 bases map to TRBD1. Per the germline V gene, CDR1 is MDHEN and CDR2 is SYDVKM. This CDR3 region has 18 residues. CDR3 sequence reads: CASSLSGQGSHGASVLTF. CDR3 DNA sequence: TGTGCCAGCAGTTTATCCGGACAGGGCTCCCACGGGGCCAGCGTCCTGACTTTC.

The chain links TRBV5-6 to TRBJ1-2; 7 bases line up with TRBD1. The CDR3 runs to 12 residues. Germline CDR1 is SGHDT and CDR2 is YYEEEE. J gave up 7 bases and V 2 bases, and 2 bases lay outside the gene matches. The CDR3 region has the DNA TGTGCCAGCAGCTTCCCAGGGGGTGGCTACACCTTC. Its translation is CASSFPGGGYTF.

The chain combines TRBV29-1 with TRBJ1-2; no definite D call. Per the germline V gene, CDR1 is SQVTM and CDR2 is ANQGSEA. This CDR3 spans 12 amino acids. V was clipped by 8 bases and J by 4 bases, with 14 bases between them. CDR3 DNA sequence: TGCAGCTCGAATCGGGTTGGCTATGGCTACACCTTC. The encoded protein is CSSNRVGYGYTF.

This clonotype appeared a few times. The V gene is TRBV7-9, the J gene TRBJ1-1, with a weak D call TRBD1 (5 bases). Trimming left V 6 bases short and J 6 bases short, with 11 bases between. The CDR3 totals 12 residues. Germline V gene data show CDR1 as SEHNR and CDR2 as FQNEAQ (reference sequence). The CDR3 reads CASSRGTAEAFF. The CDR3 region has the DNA TGTGCCAGCAGTCGTGGGACCGCTGAAGCTTTCTTT.

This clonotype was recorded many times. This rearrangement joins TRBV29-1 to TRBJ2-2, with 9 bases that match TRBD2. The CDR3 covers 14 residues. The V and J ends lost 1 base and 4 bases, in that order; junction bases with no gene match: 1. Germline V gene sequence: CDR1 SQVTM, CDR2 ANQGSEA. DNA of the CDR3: TGCAGCGTTGAAGGCGGGAGGGGCACCGGGGAGCTGTTTTTT. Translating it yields CSVEGGRGTGELFF.

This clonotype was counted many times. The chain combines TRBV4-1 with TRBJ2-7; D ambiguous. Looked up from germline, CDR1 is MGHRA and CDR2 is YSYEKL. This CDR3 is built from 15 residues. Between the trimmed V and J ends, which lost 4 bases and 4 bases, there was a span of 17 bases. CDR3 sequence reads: CASSPYPGPEYEQYF. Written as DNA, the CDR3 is TGCGCCAGCAGCCCTTACCCCGGACCGGAATACGAGCAGTACTTC.

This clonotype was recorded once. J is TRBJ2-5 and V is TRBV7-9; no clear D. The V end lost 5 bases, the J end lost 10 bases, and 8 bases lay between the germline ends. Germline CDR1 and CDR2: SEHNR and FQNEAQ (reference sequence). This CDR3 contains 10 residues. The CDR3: CASSLQDQYF. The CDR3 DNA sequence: TGTGCCAGCAGCCTCCAGGACCAGTACTTC.

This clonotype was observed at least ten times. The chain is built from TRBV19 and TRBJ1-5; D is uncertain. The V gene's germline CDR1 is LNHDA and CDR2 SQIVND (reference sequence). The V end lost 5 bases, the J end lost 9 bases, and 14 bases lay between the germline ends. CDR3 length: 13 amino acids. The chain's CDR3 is CASSPDGVAPQHF. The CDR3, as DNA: TGTGCCAGTAGTCCCGACGGAGTGGCGCCCCAGCATTTT. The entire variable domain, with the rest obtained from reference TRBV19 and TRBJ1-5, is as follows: DGGITQSPKYLFRKEGQNVTLSCEQNLNHDAMYWYRQDPGQGLRLIYYSQIVNDFQKGDIAEGYSVSREKKESFPLTVTSAQKNPTAFYLCASSPDGVAPQHFGDGTRLSIL.

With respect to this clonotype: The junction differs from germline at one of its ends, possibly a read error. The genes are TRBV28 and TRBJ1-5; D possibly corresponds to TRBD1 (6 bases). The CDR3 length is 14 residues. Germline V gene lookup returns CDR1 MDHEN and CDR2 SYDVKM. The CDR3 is CASSPGQTNQSQHF. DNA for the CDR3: TGTGCCAGCAGTCCCGGACAGACTAATCAGTCCCAGCATTTT.

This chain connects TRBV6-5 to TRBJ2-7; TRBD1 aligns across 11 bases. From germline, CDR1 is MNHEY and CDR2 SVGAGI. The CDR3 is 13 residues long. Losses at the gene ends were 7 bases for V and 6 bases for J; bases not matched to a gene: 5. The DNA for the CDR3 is TGTGCCAGCACCTACGGGACAGGGGGCGAGCAGTACTTC. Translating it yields CASTYGTGGEQYF.

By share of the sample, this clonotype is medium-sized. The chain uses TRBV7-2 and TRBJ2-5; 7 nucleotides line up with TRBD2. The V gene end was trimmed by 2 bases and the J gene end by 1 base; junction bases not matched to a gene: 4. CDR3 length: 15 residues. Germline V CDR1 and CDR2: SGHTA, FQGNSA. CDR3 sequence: CASSLRGLLQETQYF. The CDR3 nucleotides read TGTGCCAGCAGCTTAAGGGGACTACTCCAAGAGACCCAGTACTTC.

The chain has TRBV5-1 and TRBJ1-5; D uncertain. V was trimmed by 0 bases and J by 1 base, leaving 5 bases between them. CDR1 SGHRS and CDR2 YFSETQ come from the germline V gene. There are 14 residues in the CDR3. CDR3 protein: CASSLAPSNQPQHF. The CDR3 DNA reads TGCGCCAGCAGCTTGGCCCCAAGCAATCAGCCCCAGCATTTT.

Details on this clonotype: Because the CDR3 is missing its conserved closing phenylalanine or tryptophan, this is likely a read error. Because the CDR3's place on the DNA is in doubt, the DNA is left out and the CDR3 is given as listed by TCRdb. This CDR3 reads CASSQDRTLLNT. This sequence joins TRBV10-2 and TRBJ2-6; the DNA was not compared with TRBD2, the D call given in the table. CDR1 and CDR2 from the germline V gene are WSHSY and SAAADI. Termini included, the CDR3 measures 12 amino acids.

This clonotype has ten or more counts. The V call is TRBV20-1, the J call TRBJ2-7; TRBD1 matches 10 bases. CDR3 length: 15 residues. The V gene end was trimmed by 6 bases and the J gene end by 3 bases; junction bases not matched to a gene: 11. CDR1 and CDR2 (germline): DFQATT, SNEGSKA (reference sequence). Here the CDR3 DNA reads TGCAGTGCCTGGGACAGGGGAGTACTGGGCTACGAGCAGTACTTC. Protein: CSAWDRGVLGYEQYF.

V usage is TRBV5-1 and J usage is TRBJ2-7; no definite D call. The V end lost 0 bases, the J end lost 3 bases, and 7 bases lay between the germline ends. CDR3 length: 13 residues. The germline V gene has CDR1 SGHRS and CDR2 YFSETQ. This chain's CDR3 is CASSLVVGYEQYF. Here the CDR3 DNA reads TGCGCCAGCAGCTTGGTTGTGGGCTACGAGCAGTACTTC.

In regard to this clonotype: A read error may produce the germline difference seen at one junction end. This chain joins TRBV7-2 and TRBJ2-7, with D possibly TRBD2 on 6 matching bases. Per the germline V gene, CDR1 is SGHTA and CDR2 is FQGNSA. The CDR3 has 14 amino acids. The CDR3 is CASGLPGLHYEQYF. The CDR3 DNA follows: TGTGCCAGCGGCTTACCGGGACTTCACTATGAGCAGTACTTC.

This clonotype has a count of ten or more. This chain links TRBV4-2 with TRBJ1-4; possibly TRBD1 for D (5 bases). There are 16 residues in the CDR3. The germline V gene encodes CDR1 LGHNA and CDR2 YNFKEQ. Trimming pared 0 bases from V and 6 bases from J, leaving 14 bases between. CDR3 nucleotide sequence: TGTGCCAGCAGCCAAGATGAAATAGGGACGTATGAAAAACTGTTTTTT. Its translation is CASSQDEIGTYEKLFF.

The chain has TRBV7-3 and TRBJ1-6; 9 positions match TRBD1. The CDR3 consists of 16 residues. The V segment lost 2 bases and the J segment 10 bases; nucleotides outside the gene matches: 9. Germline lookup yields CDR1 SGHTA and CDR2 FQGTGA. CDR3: CASSLGSRGQGSPLHF. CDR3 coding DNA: TGTGCCAGCAGCTTAGGGTCGAGGGGACAGGGCTCACCCCTCCACTTT.

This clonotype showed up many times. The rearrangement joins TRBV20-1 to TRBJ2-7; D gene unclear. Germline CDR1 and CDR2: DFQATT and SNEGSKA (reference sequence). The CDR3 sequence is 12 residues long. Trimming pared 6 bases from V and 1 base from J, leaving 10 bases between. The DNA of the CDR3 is TGCAGTGCCCGCACCATATCCTACGAGCAGTACTTC. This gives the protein CSARTISYEQYF.